A selection of T cell receptor beta chains follows, all from one sample in a study of T cell responses to AZD1222 COVID-19 vaccine. Method: immunoSEQ multiplex PCR; TCRdb's copy keeps in-frame clones and lacks some. The table has around 120,000 clones, about 92% seen once. The specimen was peripheral blood, collected on day 0 of AZD1222 vaccination. These receptors all stem from an adult in good health. CDR3s include the opening cysteine and the closing phenylalanine or tryptophan. D genes are given only for firm matches. A row's size may be missing; if present it is once, few, many or a size class.

d_gene: -
len: 17
j_gene: TRBJ1-5
v_gene: TRBV29-1
abundance: -
CDR3nt: TGCAGCGGATCGGACTTAGAGGACAATTATAGCAATCAGCCCCAGCATTTT
CDR3aa: CSGSDLEDNYSNQPQHF

d_gene: TRBD1
len: 10
j_gene: TRBJ1-2
v_gene: TRBV12-3/TRBV12-4
abundance: -
CDR3nt: TGTGCCACCAGCCGGGACAGTTTAATCTTC
CDR3aa: CATSRDSLIF

d_gene: -
len: 13
j_gene: TRBJ1-1
v_gene: TRBV6-6
abundance: -
CDR3nt: TGTGCCAGCAGTGTGGACCCGGACACTGAAGCTTTCTTT
CDR3aa: CASSVDPDTEAFF

d_gene: TRBD1
len: 15
j_gene: TRBJ1-4
v_gene: TRBV18
abundance: once
CDR3nt: TGTGCCAGCTCACCACCGGGACAGGCTAATGAAAAACTGTTTTTT
CDR3aa: CASSPPGQANEKLFF

d_gene: -
len: 18
j_gene: TRBJ1-4
v_gene: TRBV5-5
abundance: once
CDR3nt: TGTGCCAGCAGCTTGGCGACAGTCGCCCGGGGAACTAATGAAAAACTGTTTTTT
CDR3aa: CASSLATVARGTNEKLFF

d_gene: TRBD1
len: 15
j_gene: TRBJ2-3
v_gene: TRBV5-1
abundance: -
CDR3nt: TGCGCCAGCACTACCGGGACAGGGTATAAAGATACGCAGTATTTT
CDR3aa: CASTTGTGYKDTQYF

d_gene: TRBD2
len: 16
j_gene: TRBJ2-7
v_gene: TRBV7-2
abundance: -
CDR3nt: TGTGCCAGCAGCCGTTCACTAGCGGGGGGGCGAAGTGAGCAGTACTTC
CDR3aa: CASSRSLAGGRSEQYF

d_gene: -
len: 14
j_gene: TRBJ1-1
v_gene: TRBV6-2/TRBV6-3
abundance: -
CDR3nt: TGTGCCAGCAGTTATCGTCGGGAGAACACTGAAGCTTTCTTT
CDR3aa: CASSYRRENTEAFF

d_gene: TRBD2
len: 19
j_gene: TRBJ2-2
v_gene: TRBV6-4
abundance: -
CDR3nt: TGTGCCAGCAGTGAAGAACTAGCGGGAGGGCCCTCAGACGCCGGGGAGCTGTTTTTT
CDR3aa: CASSEELAGGPSDAGELFF

d_gene: -
len: 15
j_gene: TRBJ2-3
v_gene: TRBV7-9
abundance: -
CDR3nt: TGTGCCAGCAGCTATGAAGGTATCGGCACAGATACGCAGTATTTT
CDR3aa: CASSYEGIGTDTQYF

d_gene: -
len: 12
j_gene: TRBJ1-2
v_gene: TRBV6-5
abundance: once
CDR3nt: TGTGCCAGCAAGGTGGCGGGCTTTGGCTACACCTTC
CDR3aa: CASKVAGFGYTF

d_gene: -
len: 13
j_gene: TRBJ2-7
v_gene: TRBV6-6
abundance: -
CDR3nt: TGTGCCAGCAGTTATATCGGACACGGCGAGCAGTACTTC
CDR3aa: CASSYIGHGEQYF

d_gene: TRBD2
len: 17
j_gene: TRBJ2-3
v_gene: TRBV4-2
abundance: once
CDR3nt: TGTGCCAGCAGCCAAGGACTAACTAGCGGGACGACAGATACGCAGTATTTT
CDR3aa: CASSQGLTSGTTDTQYF

d_gene: -
len: 16
j_gene: TRBJ2-6
v_gene: TRBV30
abundance: once
CDR3nt: TGTGCCTGCCCCTATGGGGGGCTCTCTGGGGCCAACGTCCTGACTTTC
CDR3aa: CACPYGGLSGANVLTF

d_gene: -
len: 14
j_gene: TRBJ1-1
v_gene: TRBV28
abundance: -
CDR3nt: TGTGCCAGCACCAACCCCCAGGGTCGGACTGAAGCTTTCTTT
CDR3aa: CASTNPQGRTEAFF

d_gene: -
len: 13
j_gene: TRBJ2-4
v_gene: TRBV18
abundance: -
CDR3nt: TGTGCCAGCTCACCGGACCGACAGAACATTCAGTACTTC
CDR3aa: CASSPDRQNIQYF

d_gene: TRBD1
len: 14
j_gene: TRBJ2-2
v_gene: TRBV11-1
abundance: -
CDR3nt: TGTGCCAGCAGGGGGACAGCAATCACCGGGGAGCTGTTTTTT
CDR3aa: CASRGTAITGELFF

d_gene: TRBD1
len: 16
j_gene: TRBJ2-7
v_gene: TRBV5-6
abundance: -
CDR3nt: TGTGCCAGCAGCTCCCGTCCGGGACAGGGGGTCTACGAGCAGTACTTC
CDR3aa: CASSSRPGQGVYEQYF

d_gene: -
len: 12
j_gene: TRBJ2-1
v_gene: TRBV5-1
abundance: -
CDR3nt: TGCGCCAGCAGCCTGACACCTAAAGAGCAGTTCTTC
CDR3aa: CASSLTPKEQFF

d_gene: TRBD1
len: 16
j_gene: TRBJ1-2
v_gene: TRBV3-1/TRBV3-2
abundance: once
CDR3nt: TGTGCCAGCAGCCCCTGGGACAGGGGCCGGGTCGATGGCTACACCTTC
CDR3aa: CASSPWDRGRVDGYTF

d_gene: -
len: 13
j_gene: TRBJ1-1
v_gene: TRBV13
abundance: -
CDR3nt: TGTGCCAGCAGCCCCCGAATGGGCACTGAAGCTTTCTTT
CDR3aa: CASSPRMGTEAFF

d_gene: -
len: 13
j_gene: TRBJ1-1
v_gene: TRBV11-3
abundance: -
CDR3nt: TGTGCCAGCAGCTTGGGGGAGAACACTGAAGCTTTCTTT
CDR3aa: CASSLGENTEAFF

d_gene: -
len: 14
j_gene: TRBJ1-4
v_gene: TRBV18
abundance: -
CDR3nt: TGTGCCAGCTCACCACCGGTCTCTAATGAAAAACTGTTTTTT
CDR3aa: CASSPPVSNEKLFF

d_gene: TRBD2
len: 15
j_gene: TRBJ2-1
v_gene: TRBV11-3
abundance: -
CDR3nt: TGTGCCAGCAGCAGGGGACTAGCGGGACTCGATGAGCAGTTCTTC
CDR3aa: CASSRGLAGLDEQFF

d_gene: -
len: 13
j_gene: TRBJ2-1
v_gene: TRBV10-3
abundance: -
CDR3nt: TGTGCCATCAGTGATGGGATGGGAAATGAGCAGTTCTTC
CDR3aa: CAISDGMGNEQFF

d_gene: TRBD2
len: 15
j_gene: TRBJ2-2
v_gene: TRBV20-1
abundance: few
CDR3nt: TGCAGTGCTAGTCCTAGCGGGAAGGGCACCGGGGAGCTGTTTTTT
CDR3aa: CSASPSGKGTGELFF

d_gene: -
len: 13
j_gene: TRBJ2-1
v_gene: TRBV11-3
abundance: -
CDR3nt: TGTGCCAGCAGCTCCGGGACTTCCAATGAGCAGTTCTTC
CDR3aa: CASSSGTSNEQFF

d_gene: -
len: 13
j_gene: TRBJ1-1
v_gene: TRBV27
abundance: -
CDR3nt: TGTGCCAGCAGCCCCACGGGGGGCACTGAAGCTTTCTTT
CDR3aa: CASSPTGGTEAFF

d_gene: -
len: 15
j_gene: TRBJ1-1
v_gene: TRBV19
abundance: -
CDR3nt: TGTGCCAGTAGTATCGGGGCCACCCTTAACACTGAAGCTTTCTTT
CDR3aa: CASSIGATLNTEAFF

d_gene: -
len: 14
j_gene: TRBJ2-3
v_gene: TRBV7-2
abundance: -
CDR3nt: TGTGCCAGCAGCCCACAGGGGAGGAAGGATACGCAGTATTTT
CDR3aa: CASSPQGRKDTQYF

d_gene: TRBD1
len: 16
j_gene: TRBJ2-3
v_gene: TRBV6-5
abundance: -
CDR3nt: TGTGCCAGCAGTTACTCGACAGGGGCGGGCACAGATACGCAGTATTTT
CDR3aa: CASSYSTGAGTDTQYF

d_gene: -
len: 14
j_gene: TRBJ2-3
v_gene: TRBV6-5
abundance: -
CDR3nt: TGTGCCAGCAGTTACACGGGGGCCGGAGATACGCAGTATTTT
CDR3aa: CASSYTGAGDTQYF

d_gene: -
len: 14
j_gene: TRBJ2-7
v_gene: TRBV6-5
abundance: -
CDR3nt: TGTGCCAGCAGTTTCGGGGGGACAGCCTACGAGCAGTACTTC
CDR3aa: CASSFGGTAYEQYF

d_gene: TRBD1
len: 15
j_gene: TRBJ2-3
v_gene: TRBV7-9
abundance: -
CDR3nt: TGTGCCAGCAGCTTCTGGGACAGGGCGACAGATACGCAGTATTTT
CDR3aa: CASSFWDRATDTQYF

d_gene: -
len: 13
j_gene: TRBJ2-3
v_gene: TRBV29-1
abundance: -
CDR3nt: TGCAGCGTTGACGGGCGACGCACAGATACGCAGTATTTT
CDR3aa: CSVDGRRTDTQYF

d_gene: TRBD2
len: 15
j_gene: TRBJ2-5
v_gene: TRBV3-1/TRBV3-2
abundance: once
CDR3nt: TGTGCCAGCAGCCAGGGCGGACTAGCGGGGGAGACCCAGTACTTC
CDR3aa: CASSQGGLAGETQYF

d_gene: -
len: 13
j_gene: TRBJ1-4
v_gene: TRBV6-2/TRBV6-3
abundance: -
CDR3nt: TGTGCCAGCAGTGACGGGACGGTTGAAAAACTGTTTTTT
CDR3aa: CASSDGTVEKLFF

d_gene: -
len: 12
j_gene: TRBJ2-7
v_gene: TRBV25-1
abundance: -
CDR3nt: TGTGCCAGCAGTGATGGGATTTCCGGACAGAGATTC
CDR3aa: CASSDGISGQRF

d_gene: -
len: 13
j_gene: TRBJ1-1
v_gene: TRBV10-1
abundance: -
CDR3nt: TGCGCCAGCAGCGGAGGGACCAACACTGAAGCTTTCTTT
CDR3aa: CASSGGTNTEAFF

d_gene: -
len: 13
j_gene: TRBJ2-7
v_gene: TRBV2
abundance: -
CDR3nt: TGTGCCAGCGGGGGTAGGAATCCCTACGAGCAGTACTTC
CDR3aa: CASGGRNPYEQYF

d_gene: -
len: 14
j_gene: TRBJ1-2
v_gene: TRBV21-1
abundance: -
CDR3nt: TGTGCCAGCAGCGCTCTCCGCCGGGCAGAAAGCTACACCTTC
CDR3aa: CASSALRRAESYTF

d_gene: -
len: 13
j_gene: TRBJ1-2
v_gene: TRBV28
abundance: -
CDR3nt: TGTGCCAGCAGTTTAAAGCCAGACTATGGCTACACCTTC
CDR3aa: CASSLKPDYGYTF

d_gene: TRBD1
len: 15
j_gene: TRBJ1-2
v_gene: TRBV24-1
abundance: -
CDR3nt: TGTGCCACCAGTAACTCTCCGGACAGGGACTATGGCTACACCTTC
CDR3aa: CATSNSPDRDYGYTF

d_gene: -
len: 13
j_gene: TRBJ1-1
v_gene: TRBV10-3
abundance: -
CDR3nt: TGTGCCATACGGACGCAGGACGGCACTGAAGCTTTCTTT
CDR3aa: CAIRTQDGTEAFF

d_gene: TRBD1
len: 15
j_gene: TRBJ1-1
v_gene: TRBV28
abundance: -
CDR3nt: TGTGCCAGCAGTTCCTACGGACAGGGCGGCACTGAAGCTTTCTTT
CDR3aa: CASSSYGQGGTEAFF

d_gene: -
len: 13
j_gene: TRBJ1-1
v_gene: TRBV12-3/TRBV12-4
abundance: -
CDR3nt: TGTGCCAGCAGTCTCGGGGTGGCGGGTGAAGCTTTCTTT
CDR3aa: CASSLGVAGEAFF

d_gene: -
len: 15
j_gene: TRBJ1-1
v_gene: TRBV21-1
abundance: once
CDR3nt: TGTGCCAGCAGTTCCTTAGTGAGGGTTTGGACTGAAGCTTTCTTT
CDR3aa: CASSSLVRVWTEAFF

d_gene: -
len: 12
j_gene: TRBJ1-2
v_gene: TRBV30
abundance: -
CDR3nt: TGTGCCTGGAGTAATGAGAGGTATGGCTACACCTTC
CDR3aa: CAWSNERYGYTF

d_gene: -
len: 14
j_gene: TRBJ2-3
v_gene: TRBV12-5
abundance: -
CDR3nt: TGTGCTAGTGGCTTGGGGGCGGGAGCGGATACGCAGTATTTT
CDR3aa: CASGLGAGADTQYF

d_gene: -
len: 13
j_gene: TRBJ1-2
v_gene: TRBV7-6
abundance: once
CDR3nt: TGTGCCAGCAGCTTACTGGGCATGGGTGGCTACACCTTC
CDR3aa: CASSLLGMGGYTF

d_gene: TRBD1
len: 15
j_gene: TRBJ1-2
v_gene: TRBV3-1/TRBV3-2
abundance: -
CDR3nt: TGTGCCAGCAGCCCACGACAGGGGAGTAACTATGGCTACACCTTC
CDR3aa: CASSPRQGSNYGYTF

d_gene: -
len: 17
j_gene: TRBJ1-2
v_gene: TRBV19
abundance: -
CDR3nt: TGTGCCAGTAGTTTACAGGGCACTCCCGAGGAATTCTATGGCTACACCTTC
CDR3aa: CASSLQGTPEEFYGYTF

d_gene: -
len: 14
j_gene: TRBJ1-5
v_gene: TRBV7-9
abundance: -
CDR3nt: TGTGCCAGCAGCTTTGGGCATCCCAATCAGCCCCAGCATTTT
CDR3aa: CASSFGHPNQPQHF

d_gene: -
len: 18
j_gene: TRBJ2-1
v_gene: TRBV5-5
abundance: -
CDR3nt: TGTGCCAGCAGCTTGGGGGGCAGGGCTCCGAGCTCCTACAATGAGCAGTTCTTC
CDR3aa: CASSLGGRAPSSYNEQFF

d_gene: -
len: 16
j_gene: TRBJ1-3
v_gene: TRBV18
abundance: -
CDR3nt: TGTGCCAGCTCACCACCTGAGAGAATGGGAAGAAACACCATATATTTT
CDR3aa: CASSPPERMGRNTIYF

d_gene: -
len: 14
j_gene: TRBJ1-3
v_gene: TRBV11-1
abundance: once
CDR3nt: TGTGCCAGCAGCCGTCGATCGTCTGGAAACACCATATATTTT
CDR3aa: CASSRRSSGNTIYF

d_gene: -
len: 14
j_gene: TRBJ1-6
v_gene: TRBV30
abundance: -
CDR3nt: TGTGCCTGGAAAGGGGGAGGGAATAATTCACCCCTCCACTTT
CDR3aa: CAWKGGGNNSPLHF